What follows describes a single T cell receptor beta chain. Its antigen remains unknown. These data originate in a study of T cell responses to AZD1222 COVID-19 vaccine. Study findings and constraints: Spike was spanned by vaccine-associated CD4 TCRs, with dominance at 160-218 and 743-854. At study baseline, merely a handful of AZD1222 recipients were seropositive.

Sequencing used immunoSEQ multiplex PCR; TCRdb keeps in-frame clones, though not all of them. This sample has some 130,000 clones, with 85% to 95% found just once. This clonotype was obtained from an adult in good health. The sample consisted of peripheral blood, taken on day 0 of AZD1222 vaccination.

The CDR3 bases are TGTGCCAGCAGCCTCAGGGCGGGGACAGCCTATGGCTACACCTTC. It specifies CASSLRAGTAYGYTF. This chain links TRBV7-6 with TRBJ1-2; 7 positions match TRBD1. Losses at the gene ends were 5 bases for V and 4 bases for J; bases not matched to a gene: 10. Germline loops: CDR1 SGHVS, CDR2 FNYEAQ. The CDR3 runs 15 residues.